The 25 T cell receptor beta chains listed next were all sequenced from one sample in a study of shared clonotypes between healthy human individuals. Produced via immunoSEQ multiplex PCR; TCRdb's table is partial and in-frame only. The top ten hold more than 0.1% of the sample, which has 2 million to 2.5 million clones, approximately 95% seen once. Source material: naive CD4+ T cells sorted from blood. Subset here: CD45RA+ positively selected. The receptors were sampled from a young man in good health.

The chain has TRBV2 and TRBJ1-1, with D maybe TRBD1 (6 bases). The CDR3 is made up of 14 amino acids. Germline V lookup: CDR1 SNHLY, CDR2 FYNNEI. V was pared by 4 bases and J by 1 base, with 10 bases between. The CDR3 DNA follows: TGTGCCAGCAGTGGCCTGACAGGGAACACTGAAGCTTTCTTT. This codes for CASSGLTGNTEAFF.

As regards this clone: A junction end diverges from the germline sequence, so it may reflect a read error. This rearrangement joins TRBV5-1 to TRBJ1-1; the match to TRBD1 covers 8 bases. In germline, CDR1 is SGHRS, CDR2 YFSETQ. The CDR3 covers 15 residues. The DNA of the CDR3 is TGCGCCAGCAGGTTGGGCGATCAGGGGGCCGGTGAAGCTTTCTTT. Translated: CASRLGDQGAGEAFF.

Only one count was recorded for this clone. J is TRBJ2-1 and V is TRBV4-2; D is unclear. Germline CDR1 reads LGHNA; CDR2 reads YNFKEQ. V shed 2 bases and J shed 4 bases, with 15 bases lying between them. This CDR3 has 16 amino acids. The CDR3, as DNA: TGTGCCAGCAGCCAAATGTCTCTAATCAGGTACAATGAGCAGTTCTTC. Translated: CASSQMSLIRYNEQFF.

To note about this clone: This sample also contains other DNA sequences that code for the same CDR3. The chain uses TRBV15 and TRBJ2-1; 7 bases line up with TRBD1. Germline trimming cut 0 bases from V and 4 bases from J; bases unmatched to any gene: 0. This CDR3 is built from 14 residues. Germline V gene lookup returns CDR1 LNHNV and CDR2 YYDKDF (reference sequence). The CDR3 protein is CATSRETGYNEQFF. The CDR3 DNA sequence: TGTGCCACCAGCAGAGAGACAGGGTACAATGAGCAGTTCTTC.

This clone was seen just once. V gene TRBV6-1 combines with J gene TRBJ1-6; D uncertain. CDR3 length equals 11 residues. Looked up from germline, CDR1 is MNHNS and CDR2 is SASEGT. V was pared by 2 bases and J by 11 bases, with 4 bases between. CDR3 sequence: CASSEWAPLHF. The CDR3 nucleotides read TGTGCCAGCAGTGAATGGGCACCCCTCCACTTT.

This rearrangement joins TRBV9 to TRBJ1-2; D uncertain. The CDR3 covers 16 residues. The ends were cut back, 1 base at V and 2 bases at J, with 15 bases in the middle. Germline V gene data show CDR1 as SGDLS and CDR2 as YYNGEE. CDR3 sequence reads: CASSVIPQETNYGYTF. Written as DNA, the CDR3 is TGTGCCAGCAGCGTAATCCCTCAGGAAACAAACTATGGCTACACCTTC.

The rearrangement joins TRBV29-1 to TRBJ2-3; no clear D gene. Germline CDR1 reads SQVTM; CDR2 reads ANQGSEA. The CDR3 is 16 residues long. V was trimmed by 4 bases and J by 2 bases, leaving 19 bases between them. CDR3 residues: CSVAGRFSAFTDTQYF. The CDR3 DNA reads as TGCAGCGTTGCCGGTCGATTTTCCGCATTCACAGATACGCAGTATTTT.

V usage is TRBV11-2 and J usage is TRBJ1-2, with D perhaps matching TRBD1 (6 bases). The germline CDR1 and CDR2 sequences are SGHAT and FQNNGV. The CDR3 covers 14 residues. Trimming pared 5 bases from V and 2 bases from J, leaving 12 bases between. Written as DNA, the CDR3 is TGTGCCAGCAGCGAGACAGGAGCCAACTATGGCTACACCTTC. Amino acids: CASSETGANYGYTF.

The chain links TRBV27 to TRBJ2-5; TRBD1 aligns across 8 bases. Germline loops: CDR1 MNHEY, CDR2 SMNVEV (reference sequence). V trimming: 2 bases; J trimming: 2 bases; junction bases outside the gene matches: 4. This CDR3 region has 15 residues. Here the CDR3 reads CASSLRQGTQETQYF. The CDR3 coding sequence is TGTGCCAGCAGTTTACGACAGGGGACTCAAGAGACCCAGTACTTC.

The rearrangement uses TRBV2 and TRBJ2-5; 8 bases are a match to TRBD1. CDR3 size: 13 residues. The ends lost 6 bases at V and 6 bases at J; junction bases unmatched: 6. Germline lookup yields CDR1 SNHLY and CDR2 FYNNEI. DNA of the CDR3: TGTGCCAGCAGCCTGGACAGGGACCAGACCCAGTACTTC. This translates into CASSLDRDQTQYF.

The rearrangement links TRBV6-1 to TRBJ2-7; D is unclear. Germline lookup yields CDR1 MNHNS and CDR2 SASEGT. This CDR3 has 12 residues. The V end was cut by 4 bases, the J end by 3 bases, with 7 bases between. As DNA, the CDR3 is TGTGCCAGCAGTGTCAGATACTACGAGCAGTACTTC. Its protein is CASSVRYYEQYF.

This clone occurred once. The chain recombines TRBV5-4 with TRBJ2-5; 14 positions match TRBD2. CDR1 and CDR2 (germline): SGHNT, YYREEE (reference sequence). CDR3 length: 17 residues. V lost 3 bases to trimming and J lost 2 bases; unmatched junction nucleotides: 6. The CDR3 nucleotides read TGTGCCAGCAGCTCAGGACTAGCGGGGGGCATACAAGAGACCCAGTACTTC. It translates to CASSSGLAGGIQETQYF.

V usage is TRBV28 and J usage is TRBJ1-3; 7 bases fit TRBD1. J gave up 4 bases and V 7 bases, and 7 bases lay outside the gene matches. From germline, CDR1 is MDHEN and CDR2 SYDVKM. CDR3 size: 14 residues. The CDR3 DNA reads as TGTGCCAGCATCACAGGGGCTCGCGGAAACACCATATATTTT. This sequence encodes CASITGARGNTIYF.

The chain recombines TRBV5-1 with TRBJ1-5; 7 bases match TRBD1. Germline lookup yields CDR1 SGHRS and CDR2 YFSETQ. V gave up 4 bases and J gave up 0 bases; unmatched junction bases: 13. This CDR3 contains 18 residues. The CDR3 DNA follows: TGCGCCAGCAGCCTCTCAGGGGACAGCGTAAATAGCAATCAGCCCCAGCATTTT. This codes for CASSLSGDSVNSNQPQHF.

This clone was seen a single time. V gene TRBV5-1 combines with J gene TRBJ1-2; 8 nucleotides line up with TRBD1. J was trimmed by 4 bases and V by 1 base; bases with no gene match: 6. Germline CDR1 reads SGHRS; CDR2 reads YFSETQ. This CDR3 region has 15 residues. The CDR3 sequence is CASSLLPGGSYGYTF. In DNA form, the CDR3 reads TGCGCCAGCAGCTTGTTGCCAGGGGGCAGCTATGGCTACACCTTC.

The chain carries TRBV19 and TRBJ1-2; possible D gene TRBD1, 6 bases. This CDR3 comprises 14 residues. Germline V CDR1 and CDR2: LNHDA, SQIVND (reference sequence). Trimming took off 1 base at V and 8 bases at J, with 14 bases between the two ends. The CDR3: CASSIAGTPKGYTF. Here the CDR3 DNA reads TGTGCCAGTAGTATAGCCGGGACACCAAAAGGCTACACCTTC.

This clone showed up just once. The chain couples TRBV7-9 to TRBJ2-5; D remains ambiguous. Trimming left V 0 bases short and J 2 bases short, with 10 bases between. The CDR3 length is 15 residues. Germline CDR1 is SEHNR and CDR2 is FQNEAQ (reference sequence). The CDR3 bases are TGTGCCAGCAGCTTAGCGCTGTGGCGGCAAGAGACCCAGTACTTC. Translated: CASSLALWRQETQYF.

This clone was recorded a few times. The rearrangement links TRBV25-1 to TRBJ1-2; 8 bases align to TRBD1. Trimming cost V 3 bases and J 4 bases; bases outside gene matches: 10. CDR3 length: 16 residues. Germline V gives CDR1 MGHDK, CDR2 SYGVNS. CDR3 protein: CASSDATDRGSYGYTF. In nucleotides, the CDR3 is TGTGCCAGCAGTGACGCCACAGACAGGGGTAGCTATGGCTACACCTTC.

The chain joins TRBV5-4 to TRBJ1-1; D not resolved. The CDR3 spans 19 residues. Germline V gives CDR1 SGHNT, CDR2 YYREEE (reference sequence). Trimming removed 3 bases from V and 2 bases from J, with 26 bases in between. CDR3 protein: CASSSSRRHEKVPNTEAFF. CDR3 sequence (DNA): TGTGCCAGCAGCTCATCTAGAAGACACGAGAAGGTCCCAAACACTGAAGCTTTCTTT. Full variable domain (remainder filled in from reference TRBV5-4 and TRBJ1-1): ETGVTQSPTHLIKTRGQQVTLRCSSQSGHNTVSWYQQALGQGPQFIFQYYREEENGRGNFPPRFSGLQFPNYSSELNVNALELDDSALYLCASSSSRRHEKVPNTEAFFGQGTRLTVV.

The V gene is TRBV7-9, the J gene TRBJ2-7; TRBD1 aligns across 7 bases. The length of the CDR3 is 18 residues. J was trimmed by 0 bases and V by 5 bases; bases with no gene match: 16. CDR1 SEHNR and CDR2 FQNEAQ come from the germline V gene (reference sequence). CDR3 region: CASSTHEPGQPFSYEQYF. CDR3 nucleotide sequence: TGTGCCAGCAGCACGCACGAACCGGGACAGCCCTTCTCCTACGAGCAGTACTTC. The full variable domain, with the rest looked up from reference TRBV7-9 and TRBJ2-7, is DTGVSQNPRHKITKRGQNVTFRCDPISEHNRLYWYRQTLGQGPEFLTYFQNEAQLEKSRLLSDRFSAERPKGSFSTLEIQRTEQGDSAMYLCASSTHEPGQPFSYEQYFGPGTRLTVT.

The V call is TRBV7-9, the J call TRBJ2-6; D remains unclear. This CDR3 is 19 amino acids long. Trimming shortened V by 3 bases and J by 0 bases, and 18 bases separated the two germline ends. Germline V gene data show CDR1 as SEHNR and CDR2 as FQNEAQ (reference sequence). This chain's CDR3 is CASSFTPKTAGSGANVLTF. CDR3 sequence (DNA): TGTGCCAGCAGCTTCACGCCGAAGACGGCAGGCTCTGGGGCCAACGTCCTGACTTTC.

This sequence joins TRBV14 and TRBJ1-2; TRBD1 agrees at 12 bases. The length of the CDR3 is 17 residues. The junction had 12 bases not matched to a gene; V was cut back by 2 bases and J by 8 bases. CDR1 is SGHDN, CDR2 FVKESK, per germline. CDR3 sequence reads: CASSQQLPGQGAYGYTF. The CDR3 DNA follows: TGTGCCAGCAGCCAACAACTCCCGGGACAGGGGGCATACGGCTACACCTTC.

The chain links TRBV21-1 to TRBJ1-6. TRBV21-1 is shown as a pseudogene. The CDR3 length is 16 residues. The CDR3 sequence is CASSKNPGWSNSPLHF. CDR3 in DNA: TGTGCCAGCAGCAAAAATCCGGGCTGGAGTAATTCACCCCTCCACTTT.

The chain uses TRBV19 and TRBJ1-1; the D gene is possibly TRBD1 (5 bases). Germline lookup yields CDR1 LNHDA and CDR2 SQIVND (reference sequence). CDR3 length: 16 amino acids. Trimming took 4 bases from V and 2 from J, leaving 17 bases between them. In DNA, the CDR3 is TGTGCCAGTAGTACAGCGTTTGGAGACAGAAACACTGAAGCTTTCTTT. It is translated as CASSTAFGDRNTEAFF.

A word on this clone: The same CDR3 also results from other DNA sequences found in this sample. The rearrangement links TRBV30 to TRBJ1-1, with D tentatively TRBD1 (5 bases). The CDR3 is made up of 12 amino acids. The germline V gene has CDR1 GTSNPN and CDR2 SVGIG (reference sequence). Trimming left V 5 bases short and J 5 bases short, with 12 bases between. The CDR3 sequence is CAWAPGGTEAFF. The DNA for the CDR3 is TGTGCCTGGGCACCGGGGGGGACTGAAGCTTTCTTT.